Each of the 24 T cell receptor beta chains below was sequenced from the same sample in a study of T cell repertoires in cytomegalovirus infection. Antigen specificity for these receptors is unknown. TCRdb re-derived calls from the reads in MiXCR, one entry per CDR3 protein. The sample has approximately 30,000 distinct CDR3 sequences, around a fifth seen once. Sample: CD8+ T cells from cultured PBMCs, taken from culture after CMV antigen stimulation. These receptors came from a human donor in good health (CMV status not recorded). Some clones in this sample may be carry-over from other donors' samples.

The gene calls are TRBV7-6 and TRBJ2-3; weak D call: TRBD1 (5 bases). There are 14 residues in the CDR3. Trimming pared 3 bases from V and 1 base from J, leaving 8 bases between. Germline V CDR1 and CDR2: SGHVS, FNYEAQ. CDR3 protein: CASSLGRGTDTQYF. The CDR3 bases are TGTGCCAGCAGCTTGGGCAGGGGCACAGATACGCAGTATTTT.

CDR3 nucleotide sequence: TGTGCCAGCAGAGTTCGTCAGGGGGCCAACACTGAAGCTTTCTTT. Translated, it gives CASRVRQGANTEAFF. The chain combines TRBV6-2 or TRBV6-3 with TRBJ1-1, with TRBD1 matching 8 bases. This CDR3 comprises 15 residues. Germline V gives CDR1 MNHEY, CDR2 SVGEGT. V gave up 6 bases and J gave up 2 bases; unmatched junction bases: 8.

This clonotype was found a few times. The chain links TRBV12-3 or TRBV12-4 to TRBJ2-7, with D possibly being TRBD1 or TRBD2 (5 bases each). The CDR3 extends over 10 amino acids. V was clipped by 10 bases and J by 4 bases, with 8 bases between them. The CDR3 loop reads CATGGYEQYF. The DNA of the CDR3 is TGTGCCACTGGGGGTTACGAGCAGTACTTC.

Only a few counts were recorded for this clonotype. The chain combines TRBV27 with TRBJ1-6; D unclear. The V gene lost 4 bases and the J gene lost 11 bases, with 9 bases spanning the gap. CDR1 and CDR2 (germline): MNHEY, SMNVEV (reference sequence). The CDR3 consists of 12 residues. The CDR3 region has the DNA TGTGCCAGCAGTTGGGAGGGAGCACCCCTCCACTTT. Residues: CASSWEGAPLHF.

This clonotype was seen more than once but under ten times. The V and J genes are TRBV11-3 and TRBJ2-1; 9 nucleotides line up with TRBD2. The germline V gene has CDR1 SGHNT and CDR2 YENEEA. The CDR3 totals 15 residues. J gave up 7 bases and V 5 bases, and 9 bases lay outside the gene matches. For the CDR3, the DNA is TGTGCCAGCAGCGTTAGCGGGAGCCGCTTAAATGAGCAGTTCTTC. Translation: CASSVSGSRLNEQFF.

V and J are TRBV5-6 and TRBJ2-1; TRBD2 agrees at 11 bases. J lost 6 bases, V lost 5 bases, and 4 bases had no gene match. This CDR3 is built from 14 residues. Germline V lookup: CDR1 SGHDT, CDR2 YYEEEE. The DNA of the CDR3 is TGTGCCAGCAGGTTAGCGGGAGGGGGCAATGAGCAGTTCTTC. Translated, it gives CASRLAGGGNEQFF.

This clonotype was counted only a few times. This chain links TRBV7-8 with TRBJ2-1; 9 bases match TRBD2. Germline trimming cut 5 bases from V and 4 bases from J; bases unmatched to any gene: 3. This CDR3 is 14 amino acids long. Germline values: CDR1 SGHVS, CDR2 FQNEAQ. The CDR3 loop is CASSRAGGYNEQFF. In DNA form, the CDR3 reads TGTGCCAGCAGCAGAGCGGGAGGATACAATGAGCAGTTCTTC.

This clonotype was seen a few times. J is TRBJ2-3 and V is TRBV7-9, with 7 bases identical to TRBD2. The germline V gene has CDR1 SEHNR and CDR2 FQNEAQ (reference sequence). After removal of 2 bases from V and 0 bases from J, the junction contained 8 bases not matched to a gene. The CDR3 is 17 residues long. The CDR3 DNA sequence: TGTGCCAGCAGCTTACCTCTCGGGCGGGAGAGCACAGATACGCAGTATTTT. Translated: CASSLPLGRESTDTQYF.

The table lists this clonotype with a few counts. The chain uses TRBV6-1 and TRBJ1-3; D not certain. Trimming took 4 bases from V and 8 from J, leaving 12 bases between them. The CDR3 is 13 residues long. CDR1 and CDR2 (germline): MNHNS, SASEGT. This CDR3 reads CASSATWQDTIYF. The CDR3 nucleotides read TGTGCCAGCAGTGCAACCTGGCAGGACACCATATATTTT.

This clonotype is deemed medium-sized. Written as DNA, the CDR3 is TGTGCCAGCAGTTACGGGGCGATGACGGGGGAGACCCAGTACTTC. As protein: CASSYGAMTGETQYF. V gene TRBV6-5 combines with J gene TRBJ2-5, with D possibly being TRBD1 or TRBD2 (5 bases each). Germline V CDR1 and CDR2: MNHEY, SVGAGI. V lost 2 bases and J 5 bases, leaving 15 bases between the germline ends. The CDR3 totals 15 residues.

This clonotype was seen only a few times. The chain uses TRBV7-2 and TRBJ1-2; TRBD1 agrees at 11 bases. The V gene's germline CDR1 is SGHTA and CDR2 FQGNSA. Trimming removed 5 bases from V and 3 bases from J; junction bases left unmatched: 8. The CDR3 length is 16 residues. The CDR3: CASSPTGQGVDYGYTF. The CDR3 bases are TGTGCCAGCAGCCCCACGGGACAGGGGGTCGACTATGGCTACACCTTC.

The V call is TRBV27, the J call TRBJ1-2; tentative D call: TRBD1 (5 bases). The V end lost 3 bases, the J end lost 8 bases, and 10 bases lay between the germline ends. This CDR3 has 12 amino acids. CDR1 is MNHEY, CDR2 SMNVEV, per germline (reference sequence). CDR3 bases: TGTGCCAGCAGTTTTCCGGGGGGGGGCTACACCTTC. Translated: CASSFPGGGYTF.

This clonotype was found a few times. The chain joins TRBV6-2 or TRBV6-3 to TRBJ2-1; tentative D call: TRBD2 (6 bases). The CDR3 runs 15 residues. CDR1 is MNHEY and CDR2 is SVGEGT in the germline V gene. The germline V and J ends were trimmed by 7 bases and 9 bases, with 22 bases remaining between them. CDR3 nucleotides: TGTGCCAGCACCCTTTCTGGGACTGGGTACGGTGAGCAGTTCTTC. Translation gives CASTLSGTGYGEQFF.

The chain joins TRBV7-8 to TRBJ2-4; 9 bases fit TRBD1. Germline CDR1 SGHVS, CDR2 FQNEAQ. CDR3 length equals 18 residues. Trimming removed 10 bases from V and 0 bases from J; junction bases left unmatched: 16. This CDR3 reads CATARDRVPNLAKNIQYF. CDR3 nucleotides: TGTGCCACGGCTCGGGACAGGGTCCCCAATTTAGCCAAAAACATTCAGTACTTC. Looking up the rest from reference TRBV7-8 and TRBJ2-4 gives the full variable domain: GAGVSQSPRYKVAKRGQDVALRCDPISGHVSLFWYQQALGQGPEFLTYFQNEAQLDKSGLPSDRFFAERPEGSVSTLKIQRTQQEDSAVYLCATARDRVPNLAKNIQYFGAGTRLSVL.

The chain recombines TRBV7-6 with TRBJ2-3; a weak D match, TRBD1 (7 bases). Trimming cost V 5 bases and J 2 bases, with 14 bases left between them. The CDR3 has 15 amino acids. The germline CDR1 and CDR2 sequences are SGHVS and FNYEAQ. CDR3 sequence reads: CASSPRDSFTDTQYF. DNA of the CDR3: TGTGCCAGCAGCCCGCGGGACAGTTTCACAGATACGCAGTATTTT. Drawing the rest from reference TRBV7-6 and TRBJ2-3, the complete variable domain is GAGVSQSPRYKVTKRGQDVALRCDPISGHVSLYWYRQALGQGPEFLTYFNYEAQQDKSGLPNDRFSAERPEGSISTLTIQRTEQRDSAMYRCASSPRDSFTDTQYFGPGTRLTVL.

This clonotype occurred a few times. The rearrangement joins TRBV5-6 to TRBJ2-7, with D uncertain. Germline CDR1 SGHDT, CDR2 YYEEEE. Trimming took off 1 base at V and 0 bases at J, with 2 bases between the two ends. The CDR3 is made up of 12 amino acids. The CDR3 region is CASSLYSYEQYF. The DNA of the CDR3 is TGTGCCAGCAGCTTGTACTCCTACGAGCAGTACTTC.

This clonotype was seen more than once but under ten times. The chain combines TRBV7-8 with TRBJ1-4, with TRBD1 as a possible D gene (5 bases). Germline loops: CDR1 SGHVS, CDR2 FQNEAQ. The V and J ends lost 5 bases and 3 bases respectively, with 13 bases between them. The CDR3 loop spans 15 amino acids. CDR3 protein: CASSDNWGANEKLFF. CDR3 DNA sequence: TGTGCCAGCAGCGATAATTGGGGGGCTAATGAAAAACTGTTTTTT.

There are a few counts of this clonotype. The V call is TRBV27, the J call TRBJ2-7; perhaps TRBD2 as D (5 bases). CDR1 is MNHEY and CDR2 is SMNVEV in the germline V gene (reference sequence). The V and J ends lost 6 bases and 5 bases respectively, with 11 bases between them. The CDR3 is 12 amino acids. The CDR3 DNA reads TGTGCCAGCAGAAATTGGGGAGACGAGCAGTACTTC. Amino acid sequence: CASRNWGDEQYF.

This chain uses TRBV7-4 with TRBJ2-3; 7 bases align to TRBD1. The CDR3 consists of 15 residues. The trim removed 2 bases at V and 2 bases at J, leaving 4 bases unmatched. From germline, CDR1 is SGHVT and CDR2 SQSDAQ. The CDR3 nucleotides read TGTGCCAGCAGCTTACGGGGACAGATCACAGATACGCAGTATTTT. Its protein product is CASSLRGQITDTQYF.

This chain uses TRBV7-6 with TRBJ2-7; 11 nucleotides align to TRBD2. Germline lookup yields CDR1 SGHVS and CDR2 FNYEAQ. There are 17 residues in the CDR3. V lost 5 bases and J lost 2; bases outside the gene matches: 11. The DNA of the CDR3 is TGTGCCAGCAGCCAATCCCCGACTAGCGGGGCTACCTACGAGCAGTACTTC. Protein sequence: CASSQSPTSGATYEQYF.

CDR3 in DNA: TGTGCCAGCAGCACCCCCAACAGGGGATCCGAGCAGTACTTC. Protein: CASSTPNRGSEQYF. The chain uses TRBV7-8 and TRBJ2-7; 7 nucleotides agree with TRBD1. In germline, CDR1 is SGHVS, CDR2 FQNEAQ. The CDR3 contains 14 residues. With V trimmed by 5 bases and J by 6 bases, 10 bases remained unmatched.

CDR3 region: CATGLAFTPYEQYF. The CDR3 bases are TGTGCTACAGGCTTGGCTTTCACCCCCTACGAGCAGTACTTC. The chain combines TRBV10-3 with TRBJ2-7; D is perhaps TRBD1 (5 bases). CDR1 and CDR2 (germline): ENHRY, SYGVKD. The CDR3 loop spans 14 amino acids.

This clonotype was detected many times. The CDR3 nucleotides are TGTGCCAGCAGCCGGGGACTAGCGGAGACCCAGTACTTC. Residues: CASSRGLAETQYF. V gene TRBV7-2 combines with J gene TRBJ2-5, with 10 bases matching TRBD2. This CDR3 spans 13 amino acids. In germline, CDR1 is SGHTA, CDR2 FQGNSA. With V trimmed by 5 bases and J by 5 bases, 2 bases remained unmatched.

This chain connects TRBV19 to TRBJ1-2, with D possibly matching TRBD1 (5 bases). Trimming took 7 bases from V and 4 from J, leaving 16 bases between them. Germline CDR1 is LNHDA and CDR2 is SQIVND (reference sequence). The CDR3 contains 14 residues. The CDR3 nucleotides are TGTGCCAGTACGGGAAGGGACGGCCTCTATGGCTACACCTTC. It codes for CASTGRDGLYGYTF. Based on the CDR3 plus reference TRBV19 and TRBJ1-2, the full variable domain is DGGITQSPKYLFRKEGQNVTLSCEQNLNHDAMYWYRQDPGQGLRLIYYSQIVNDFQKGDIAEGYSVSREKKESFPLTVTSAQKNPTAFYLCASTGRDGLYGYTFGSGTRLTVV.